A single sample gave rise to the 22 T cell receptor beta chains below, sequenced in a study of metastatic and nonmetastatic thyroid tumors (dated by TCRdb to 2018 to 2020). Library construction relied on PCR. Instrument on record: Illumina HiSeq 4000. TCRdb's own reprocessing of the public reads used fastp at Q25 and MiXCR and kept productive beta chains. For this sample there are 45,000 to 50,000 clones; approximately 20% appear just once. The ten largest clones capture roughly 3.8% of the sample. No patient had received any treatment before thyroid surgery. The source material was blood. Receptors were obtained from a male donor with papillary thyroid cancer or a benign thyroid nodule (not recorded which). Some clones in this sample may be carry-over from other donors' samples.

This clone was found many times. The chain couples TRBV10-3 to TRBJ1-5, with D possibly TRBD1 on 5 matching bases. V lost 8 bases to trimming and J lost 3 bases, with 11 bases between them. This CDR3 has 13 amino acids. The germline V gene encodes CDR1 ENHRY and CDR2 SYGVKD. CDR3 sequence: CAIGAQDNQPQHF. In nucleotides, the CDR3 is TGTGCCATCGGGGCGCAGGACAATCAGCCCCAGCATTTT.

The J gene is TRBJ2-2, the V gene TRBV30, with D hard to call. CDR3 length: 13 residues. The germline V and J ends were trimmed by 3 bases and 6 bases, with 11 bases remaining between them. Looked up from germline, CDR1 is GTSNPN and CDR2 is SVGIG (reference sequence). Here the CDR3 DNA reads TGTGCCTGGAGGCCGCCCTCAGCCGGGGAGCTGTTTTTT. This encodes CAWRPPSAGELFF.

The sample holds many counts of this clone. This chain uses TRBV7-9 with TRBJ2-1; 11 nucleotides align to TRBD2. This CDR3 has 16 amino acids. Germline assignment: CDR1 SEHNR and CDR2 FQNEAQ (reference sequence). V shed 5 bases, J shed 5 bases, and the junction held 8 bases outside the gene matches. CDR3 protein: CASSNELAGVHNEQFF. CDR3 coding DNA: TGTGCCAGCAGCAACGAACTAGCGGGAGTGCACAATGAGCAGTTCTTC.

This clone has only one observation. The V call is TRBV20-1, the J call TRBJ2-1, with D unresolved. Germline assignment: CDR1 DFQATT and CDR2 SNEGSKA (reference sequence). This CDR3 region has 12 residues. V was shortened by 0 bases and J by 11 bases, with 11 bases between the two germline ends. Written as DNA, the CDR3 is TGCAGTGCTAGAGAGGCCTTGACAAAGCAGTTCTTC. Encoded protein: CSAREALTKQFF.

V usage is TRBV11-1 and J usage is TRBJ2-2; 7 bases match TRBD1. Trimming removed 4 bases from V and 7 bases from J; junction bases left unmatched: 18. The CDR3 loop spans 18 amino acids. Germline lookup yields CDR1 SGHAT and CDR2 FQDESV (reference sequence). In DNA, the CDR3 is TGTGCCAGCAGCTATCTCGGACAGGTCCAGGGCGATCGCGGGGAGCTGTTTTTT. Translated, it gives CASSYLGQVQGDRGELFF.

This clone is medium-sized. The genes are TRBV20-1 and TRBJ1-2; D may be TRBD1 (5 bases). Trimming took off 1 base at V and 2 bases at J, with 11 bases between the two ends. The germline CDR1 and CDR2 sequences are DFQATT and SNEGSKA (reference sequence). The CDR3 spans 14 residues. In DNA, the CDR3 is TGCAGTGCTAGAGTGCCAGGGCAGAACTATGGCTACACCTTC. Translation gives CSARVPGQNYGYTF.

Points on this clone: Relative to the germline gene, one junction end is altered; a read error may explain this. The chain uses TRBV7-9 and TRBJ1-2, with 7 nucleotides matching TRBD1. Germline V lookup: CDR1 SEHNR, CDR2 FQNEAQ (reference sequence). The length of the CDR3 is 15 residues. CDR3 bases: TGTGCCAGCAGGTTAGAGGGGGACAGCAACTATGGCTACACCTTC. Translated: CASRLEGDSNYGYTF.

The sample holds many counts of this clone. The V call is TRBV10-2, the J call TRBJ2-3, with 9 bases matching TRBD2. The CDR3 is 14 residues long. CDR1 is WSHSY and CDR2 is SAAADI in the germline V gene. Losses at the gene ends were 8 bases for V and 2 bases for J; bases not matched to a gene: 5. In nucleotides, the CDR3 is TGCGCCAGCGGGACTAGCCCAATCACAGATACGCAGTATTTT. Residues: CASGTSPITDTQYF.

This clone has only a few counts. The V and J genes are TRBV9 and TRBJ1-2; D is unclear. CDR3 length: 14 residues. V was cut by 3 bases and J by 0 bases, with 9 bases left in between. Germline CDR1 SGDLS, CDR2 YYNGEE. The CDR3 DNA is TGTGCCAGCAGCGCCACACAGTCTAACTATGGCTACACCTTC. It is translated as CASSATQSNYGYTF.

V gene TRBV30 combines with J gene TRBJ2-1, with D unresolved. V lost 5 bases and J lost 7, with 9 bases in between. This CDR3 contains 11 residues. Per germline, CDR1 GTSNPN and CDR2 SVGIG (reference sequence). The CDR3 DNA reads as TGTGCCTGGTTTGTGAATAATGAGCAGTTCTTC. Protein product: CAWFVNNEQFF.

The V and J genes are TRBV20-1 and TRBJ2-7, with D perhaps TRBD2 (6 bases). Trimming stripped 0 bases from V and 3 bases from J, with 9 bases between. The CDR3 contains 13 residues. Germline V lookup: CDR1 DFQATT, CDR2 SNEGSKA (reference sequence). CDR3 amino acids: CSARDPSVYEQYF. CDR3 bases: TGCAGTGCTAGAGATCCTAGCGTCTACGAGCAGTACTTC.

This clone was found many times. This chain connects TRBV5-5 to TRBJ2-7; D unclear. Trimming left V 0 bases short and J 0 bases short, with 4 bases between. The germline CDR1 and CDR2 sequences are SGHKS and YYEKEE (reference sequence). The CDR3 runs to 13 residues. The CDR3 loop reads CASSLDLSYEQYF. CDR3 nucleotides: TGTGCCAGCAGCTTGGACCTCTCCTACGAGCAGTACTTC.

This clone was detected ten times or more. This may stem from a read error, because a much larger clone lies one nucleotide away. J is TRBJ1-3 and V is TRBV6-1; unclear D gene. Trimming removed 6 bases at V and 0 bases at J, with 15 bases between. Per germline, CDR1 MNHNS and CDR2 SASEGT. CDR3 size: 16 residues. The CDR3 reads CASRDGPGISGNTIYF. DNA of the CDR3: TGTGCCAGCAGGGACGGCCCCGGAATCTCTGGAAACACCATATATTTT.

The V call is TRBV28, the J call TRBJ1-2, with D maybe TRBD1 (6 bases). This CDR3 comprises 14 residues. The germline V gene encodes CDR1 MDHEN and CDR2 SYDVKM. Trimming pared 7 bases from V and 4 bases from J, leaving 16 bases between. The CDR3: CASTDHGGPYGYTF. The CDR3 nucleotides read TGTGCCAGCACCGATCACGGGGGGCCCTATGGCTACACCTTC.

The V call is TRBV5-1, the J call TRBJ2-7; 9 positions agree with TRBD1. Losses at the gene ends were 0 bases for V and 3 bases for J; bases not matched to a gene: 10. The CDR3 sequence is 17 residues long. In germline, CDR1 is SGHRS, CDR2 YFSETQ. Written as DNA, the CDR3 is TGCGCCAGCAGCTTGGAATCGGGGACAGGGAGAGGCTACGAGCAGTACTTC. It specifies CASSLESGTGRGYEQYF.

CDR3 sequence reads: CASSYSGAYEQFF. CDR3 in DNA: TGTGCCAGCAGTTACTCGGGGGCGTATGAGCAGTTCTTC. The chain carries TRBV6-6 and TRBJ2-1; maybe TRBD1 (6 bases). Deletions cut 0 bases from V and 8 bases from J, with 8 bases between. CDR3 length: 13 amino acids. Germline V gene data show CDR1 as MNHNY and CDR2 as SVGAGI (reference sequence).

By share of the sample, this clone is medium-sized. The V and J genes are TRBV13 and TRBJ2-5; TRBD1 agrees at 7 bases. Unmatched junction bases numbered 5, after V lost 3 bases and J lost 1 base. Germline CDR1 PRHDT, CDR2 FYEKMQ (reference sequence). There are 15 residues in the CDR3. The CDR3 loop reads CASSFGQEIQETQYF. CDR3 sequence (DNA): TGTGCCAGCAGCTTTGGACAGGAGATCCAAGAGACCCAGTACTTC.

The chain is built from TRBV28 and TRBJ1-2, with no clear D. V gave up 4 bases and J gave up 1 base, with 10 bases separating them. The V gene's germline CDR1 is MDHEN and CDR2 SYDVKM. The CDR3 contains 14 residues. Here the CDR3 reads CASSSFTLNYGYTF. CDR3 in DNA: TGTGCCAGCAGTTCCTTTACTCTTAACTATGGCTACACCTTC.

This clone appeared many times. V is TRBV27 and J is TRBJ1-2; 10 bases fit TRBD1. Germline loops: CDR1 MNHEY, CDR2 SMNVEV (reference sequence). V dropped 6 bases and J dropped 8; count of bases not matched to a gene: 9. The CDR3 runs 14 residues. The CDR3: CASSAGTGVLGYTF. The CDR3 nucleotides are TGTGCCAGCAGCGCCGGGACAGGGGTATTGGGCTACACCTTC.

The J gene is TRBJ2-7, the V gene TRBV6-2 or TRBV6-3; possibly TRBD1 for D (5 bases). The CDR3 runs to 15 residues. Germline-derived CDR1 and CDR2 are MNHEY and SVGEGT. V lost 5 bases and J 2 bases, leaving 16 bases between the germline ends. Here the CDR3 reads CASSLRQWVTYEQYF. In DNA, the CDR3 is TGTGCCAGCAGTCTCCGACAGTGGGTGACCTACGAGCAGTACTTC.

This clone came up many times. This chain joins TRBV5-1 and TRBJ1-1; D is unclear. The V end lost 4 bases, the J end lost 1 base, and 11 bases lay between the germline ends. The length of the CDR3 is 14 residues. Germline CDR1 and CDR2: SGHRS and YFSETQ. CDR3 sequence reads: CASSRPAANTEAFF. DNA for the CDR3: TGCGCCAGCAGCCGCCCTGCGGCGAACACTGAAGCTTTCTTT.

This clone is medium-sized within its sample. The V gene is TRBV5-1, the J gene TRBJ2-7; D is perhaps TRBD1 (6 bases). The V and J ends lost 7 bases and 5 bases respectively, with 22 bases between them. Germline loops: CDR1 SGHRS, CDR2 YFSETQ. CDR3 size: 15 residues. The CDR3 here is CASSEMGAVIHEQYF. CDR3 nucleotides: TGCGCCAGCTCCGAAATGGGGGCGGTGATCCACGAGCAGTACTTC.